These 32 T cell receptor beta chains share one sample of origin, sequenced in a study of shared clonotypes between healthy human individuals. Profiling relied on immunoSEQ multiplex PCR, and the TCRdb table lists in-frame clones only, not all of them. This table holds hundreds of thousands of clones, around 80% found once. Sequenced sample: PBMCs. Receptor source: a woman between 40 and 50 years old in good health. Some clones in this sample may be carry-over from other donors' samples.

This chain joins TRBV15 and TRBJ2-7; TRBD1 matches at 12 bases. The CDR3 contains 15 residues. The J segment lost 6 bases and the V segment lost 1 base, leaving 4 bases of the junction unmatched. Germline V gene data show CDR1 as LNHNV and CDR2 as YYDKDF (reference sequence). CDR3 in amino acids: CATSRVGTGGSEQYF. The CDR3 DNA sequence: TGTGCCACCAGCAGAGTGGGGACAGGGGGCTCCGAGCAGTACTTC.

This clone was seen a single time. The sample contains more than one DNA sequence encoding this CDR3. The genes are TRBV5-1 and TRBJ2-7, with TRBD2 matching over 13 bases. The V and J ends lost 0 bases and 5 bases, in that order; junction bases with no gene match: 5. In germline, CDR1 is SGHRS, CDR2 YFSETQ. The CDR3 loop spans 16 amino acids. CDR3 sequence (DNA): TGCGCCAGCAGCTTGGAAGGACTAGCGGGAGTGAACGAGCAGTACTTC. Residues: CASSLEGLAGVNEQYF.

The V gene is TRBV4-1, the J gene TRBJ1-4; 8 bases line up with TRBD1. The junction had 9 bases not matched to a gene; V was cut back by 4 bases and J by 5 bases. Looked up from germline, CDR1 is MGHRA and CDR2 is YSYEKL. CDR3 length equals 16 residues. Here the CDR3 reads CASSLTWTGKNEKLFF. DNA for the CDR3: TGCGCCAGCAGCCTCACCTGGACAGGGAAGAATGAAAAACTGTTTTTT.

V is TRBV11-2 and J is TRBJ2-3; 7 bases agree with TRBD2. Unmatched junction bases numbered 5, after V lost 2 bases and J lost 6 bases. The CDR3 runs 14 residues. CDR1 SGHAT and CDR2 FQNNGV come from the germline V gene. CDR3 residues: CASSLSLARDTQYF. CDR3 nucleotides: TGTGCCAGCAGCTTATCACTAGCGCGTGATACGCAGTATTTT.

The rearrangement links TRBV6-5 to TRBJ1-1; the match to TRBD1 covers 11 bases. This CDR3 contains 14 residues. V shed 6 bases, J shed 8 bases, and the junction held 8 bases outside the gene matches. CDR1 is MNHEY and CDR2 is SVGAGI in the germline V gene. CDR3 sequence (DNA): TGTGCCAGCAGCCGCGGACAGGGGGCGAGGGAAGCTTTCTTT. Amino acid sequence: CASSRGQGAREAFF.

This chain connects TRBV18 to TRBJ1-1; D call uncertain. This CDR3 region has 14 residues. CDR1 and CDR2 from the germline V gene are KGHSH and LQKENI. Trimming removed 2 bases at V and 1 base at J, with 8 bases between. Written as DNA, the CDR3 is TGTGCCAGCTCACCAAATTTTTCGAACACTGAAGCTTTCTTT. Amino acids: CASSPNFSNTEAFF.

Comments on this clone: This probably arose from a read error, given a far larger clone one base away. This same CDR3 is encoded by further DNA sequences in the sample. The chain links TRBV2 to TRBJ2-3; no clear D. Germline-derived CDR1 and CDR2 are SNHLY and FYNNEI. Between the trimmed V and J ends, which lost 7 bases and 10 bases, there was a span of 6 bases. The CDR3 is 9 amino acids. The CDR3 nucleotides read TGTGCCAGCAACGGCCCGCAGTATTTT. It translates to CASNGPQYF.

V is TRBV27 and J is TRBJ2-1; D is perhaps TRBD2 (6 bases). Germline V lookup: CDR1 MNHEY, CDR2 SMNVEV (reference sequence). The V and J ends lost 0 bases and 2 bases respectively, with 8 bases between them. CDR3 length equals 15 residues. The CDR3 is CASSLSGGAYNEQFF. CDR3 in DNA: TGTGCCAGCAGTTTATCGGGCGGGGCCTACAATGAGCAGTTCTTC.

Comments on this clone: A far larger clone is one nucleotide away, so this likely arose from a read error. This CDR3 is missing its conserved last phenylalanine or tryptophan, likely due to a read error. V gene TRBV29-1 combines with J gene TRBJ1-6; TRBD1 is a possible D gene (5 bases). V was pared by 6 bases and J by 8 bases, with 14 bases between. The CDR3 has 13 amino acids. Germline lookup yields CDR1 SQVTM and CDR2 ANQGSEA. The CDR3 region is CSVLPRDDSPLHV. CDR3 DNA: TGCAGCGTCCTACCAAGGGACGATTCACCCCTCCACGTT.

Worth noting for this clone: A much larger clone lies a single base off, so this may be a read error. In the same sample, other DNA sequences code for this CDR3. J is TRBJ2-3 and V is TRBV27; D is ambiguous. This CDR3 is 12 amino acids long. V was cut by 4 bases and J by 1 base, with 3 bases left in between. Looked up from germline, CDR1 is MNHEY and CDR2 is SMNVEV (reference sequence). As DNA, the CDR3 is TGTGCCAGCAGTTCCCGCACAGATACGCAGTATTTT. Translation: CASSSRTDTQYF.

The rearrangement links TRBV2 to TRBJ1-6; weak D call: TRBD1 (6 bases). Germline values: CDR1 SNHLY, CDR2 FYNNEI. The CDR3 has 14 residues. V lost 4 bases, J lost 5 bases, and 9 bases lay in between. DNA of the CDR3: TGTGCCAGCAGTGGGGCAGGGGATAATTCACCCCTCCACTTT. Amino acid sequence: CASSGAGDNSPLHF.

The CDR3 DNA reads TGTGCCAGCAGTGATGGAGTGGGTGACTACGAGCAGTACTTC. Its translation: CASSDGVGDYEQYF. The chain links TRBV2 to TRBJ2-7; no clear D gene. The CDR3 is 14 amino acids. V was clipped by 3 bases and J by 3 bases, with 12 bases between them. The germline V gene has CDR1 SNHLY and CDR2 FYNNEI.

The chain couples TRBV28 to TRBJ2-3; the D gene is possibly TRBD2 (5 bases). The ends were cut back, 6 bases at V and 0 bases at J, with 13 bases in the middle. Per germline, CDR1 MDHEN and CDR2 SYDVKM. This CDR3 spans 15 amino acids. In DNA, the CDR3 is TGTGCCAGCAGCCTAGAGCGGACTAGCACAGATACGCAGTATTTT. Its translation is CASSLERTSTDTQYF.

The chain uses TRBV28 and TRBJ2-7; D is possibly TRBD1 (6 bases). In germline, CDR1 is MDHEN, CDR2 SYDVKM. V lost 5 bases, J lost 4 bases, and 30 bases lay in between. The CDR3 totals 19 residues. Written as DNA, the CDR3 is TGTGCCAGCAGTAACCCCTACTACCGGACAGCCAGGCTTGAGTACGAGCAGTACTTC. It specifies CASSNPYYRTARLEYEQYF. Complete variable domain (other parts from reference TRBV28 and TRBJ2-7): DVKVTQSSRYLVKRTGEKVFLECVQDMDHENMFWYRQDPGLGLRLIYFSYDVKMKEKGDIPEGYSVSREKKERFSLILESASTNQTSMYLCASSNPYYRTARLEYEQYFGPGTRLTVT.

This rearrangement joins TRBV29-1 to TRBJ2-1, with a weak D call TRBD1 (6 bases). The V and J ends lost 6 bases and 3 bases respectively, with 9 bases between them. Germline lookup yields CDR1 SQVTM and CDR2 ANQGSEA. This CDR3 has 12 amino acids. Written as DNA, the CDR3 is TGCAGCGTGCAGGGGAACTACAATGAGCAGTTCTTC. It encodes CSVQGNYNEQFF.

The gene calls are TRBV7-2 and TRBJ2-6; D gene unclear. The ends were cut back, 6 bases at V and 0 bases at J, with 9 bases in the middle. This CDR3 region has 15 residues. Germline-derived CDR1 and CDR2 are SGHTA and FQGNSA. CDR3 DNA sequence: TGTGCCAGCAGGTTGGATAGCTCTGGGGCCAACGTCCTGACTTTC. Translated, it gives CASRLDSSGANVLTF.

As DNA, the CDR3 is TGTGCCAGCAGCAAAGAAACTAGCGGCATTTACAATGAGCAGTTCTTC. Its protein is CASSKETSGIYNEQFF. This chain links TRBV21-1 with TRBJ2-1; TRBD2 is the table's D call, not checked against the DNA. TRBV21-1 counts as a pseudogene. CDR3 length equals 16 residues.

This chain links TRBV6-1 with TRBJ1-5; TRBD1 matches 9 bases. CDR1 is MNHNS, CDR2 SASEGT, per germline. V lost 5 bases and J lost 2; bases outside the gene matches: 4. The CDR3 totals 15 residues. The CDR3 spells CASSWDRVGNQPQHF. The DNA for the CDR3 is TGTGCCAGCAGTTGGGACAGGGTGGGCAATCAGCCCCAGCATTTT.

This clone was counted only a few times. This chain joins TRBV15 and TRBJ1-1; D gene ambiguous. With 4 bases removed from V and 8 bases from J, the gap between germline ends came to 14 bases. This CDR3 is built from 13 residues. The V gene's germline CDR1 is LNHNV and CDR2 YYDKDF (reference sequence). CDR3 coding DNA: TGTGCCACCAGCAAAGCCCATTCGGCAGAAGCTTTCTTT. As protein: CATSKAHSAEAFF.

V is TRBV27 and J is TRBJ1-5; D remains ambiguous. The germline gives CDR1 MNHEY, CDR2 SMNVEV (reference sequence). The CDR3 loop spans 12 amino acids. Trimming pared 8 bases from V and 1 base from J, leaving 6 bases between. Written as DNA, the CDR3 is TGTGCCAGCGGCGGGAGCAATCAGCCCCAGCATTTT. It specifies CASGGSNQPQHF.

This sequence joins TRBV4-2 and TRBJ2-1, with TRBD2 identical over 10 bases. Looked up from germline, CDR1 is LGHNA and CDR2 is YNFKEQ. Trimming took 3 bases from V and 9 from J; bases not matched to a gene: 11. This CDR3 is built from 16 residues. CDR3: CASSQTGTSVLGEQFF. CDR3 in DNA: TGTGCCAGCAGCCAGACCGGGACTAGCGTTCTCGGTGAGCAGTTCTTC.

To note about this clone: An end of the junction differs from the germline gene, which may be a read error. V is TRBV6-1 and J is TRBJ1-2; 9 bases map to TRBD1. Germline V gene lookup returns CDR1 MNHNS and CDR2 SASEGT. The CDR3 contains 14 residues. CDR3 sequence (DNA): TGTGCCGGCAGTGAGGGACAGGGAACCTATGGCTACACCTTC. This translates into CAGSEGQGTYGYTF.

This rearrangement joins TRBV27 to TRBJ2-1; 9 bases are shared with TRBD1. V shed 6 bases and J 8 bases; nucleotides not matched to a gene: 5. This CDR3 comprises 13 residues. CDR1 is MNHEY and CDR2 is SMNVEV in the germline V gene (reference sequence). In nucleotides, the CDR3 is TGTGCCAGCAGGGAGACAGGGGGTCATGAGCAGTTCTTC. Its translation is CASRETGGHEQFF.

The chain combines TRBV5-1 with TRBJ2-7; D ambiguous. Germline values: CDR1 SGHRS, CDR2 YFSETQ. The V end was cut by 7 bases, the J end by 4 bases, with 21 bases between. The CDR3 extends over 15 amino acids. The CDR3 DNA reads TGCGCCAGCTGCCCCACCATGGATTTCACGTACGAGCAGTACTTC. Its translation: CASCPTMDFTYEQYF.

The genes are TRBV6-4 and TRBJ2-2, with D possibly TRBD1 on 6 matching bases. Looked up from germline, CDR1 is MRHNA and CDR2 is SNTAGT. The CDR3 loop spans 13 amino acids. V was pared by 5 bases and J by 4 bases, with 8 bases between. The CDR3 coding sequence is TGTGCCAGCAGTACACAGGGCACCGGGGAGCTGTTTTTT. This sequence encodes CASSTQGTGELFF.

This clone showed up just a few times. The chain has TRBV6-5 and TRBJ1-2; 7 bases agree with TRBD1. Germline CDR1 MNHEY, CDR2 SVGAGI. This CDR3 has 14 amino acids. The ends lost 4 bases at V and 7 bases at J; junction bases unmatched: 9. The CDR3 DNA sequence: TGTGCCAGCAGTTCCACACAGGGGTCGGTTGGCTACACCTTC. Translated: CASSSTQGSVGYTF.

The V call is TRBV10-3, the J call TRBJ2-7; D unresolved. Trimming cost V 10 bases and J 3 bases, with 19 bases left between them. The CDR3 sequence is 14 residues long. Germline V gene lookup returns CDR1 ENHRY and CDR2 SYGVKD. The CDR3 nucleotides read TGTGCCACGTATAACGGACCTTCTTTCTACGAGCAGTACTTC. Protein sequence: CATYNGPSFYEQYF.

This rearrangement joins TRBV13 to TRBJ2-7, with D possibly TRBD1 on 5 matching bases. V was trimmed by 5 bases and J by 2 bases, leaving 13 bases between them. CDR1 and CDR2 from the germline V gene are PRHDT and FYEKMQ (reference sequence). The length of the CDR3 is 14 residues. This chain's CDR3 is CASSPRQGTYEQYF. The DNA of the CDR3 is TGTGCCAGCAGCCCCCGGCAGGGTACCTACGAGCAGTACTTC. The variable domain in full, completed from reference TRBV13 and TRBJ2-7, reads AAGVIQSPRHLIKEKRETATLKCYPIPRHDTVYWYQQGPGQDPQFLISFYEKMQSDKGSIPDRFSAQQFSDYHSELNMSSLELGDSALYFCASSPRQGTYEQYFGPGTRLTVT.

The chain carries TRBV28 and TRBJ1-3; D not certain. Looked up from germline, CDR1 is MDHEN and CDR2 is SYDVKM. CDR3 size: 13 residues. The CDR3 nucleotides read TGTGCTTCACTATCGACGGGAGGAAACACCATATATTTT. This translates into CASLSTGGNTIYF.

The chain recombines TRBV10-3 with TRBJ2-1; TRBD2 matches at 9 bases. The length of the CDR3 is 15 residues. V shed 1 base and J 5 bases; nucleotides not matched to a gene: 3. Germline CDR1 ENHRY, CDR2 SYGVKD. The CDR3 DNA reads TGTGCCATCAGTGAGTTTAGCGGGAGAGACAATGAGCAGTTCTTC. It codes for CAISEFSGRDNEQFF.

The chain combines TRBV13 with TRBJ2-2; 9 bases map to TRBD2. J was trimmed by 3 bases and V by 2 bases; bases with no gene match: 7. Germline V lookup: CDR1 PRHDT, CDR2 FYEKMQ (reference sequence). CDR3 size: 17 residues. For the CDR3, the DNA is TGTGCCAGCAGCTTAAACCGCGGGACTAGCTACACCGGGGAGCTGTTTTTT. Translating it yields CASSLNRGTSYTGELFF.

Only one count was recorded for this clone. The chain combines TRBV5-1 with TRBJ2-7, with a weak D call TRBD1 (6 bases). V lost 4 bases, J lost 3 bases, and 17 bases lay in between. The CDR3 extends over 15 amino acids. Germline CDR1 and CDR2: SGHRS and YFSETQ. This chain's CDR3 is CASSPPGGGSYEQYF. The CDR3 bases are TGCGCCAGCAGCCCCCCGGGTGGGGGCAGCTACGAGCAGTACTTC. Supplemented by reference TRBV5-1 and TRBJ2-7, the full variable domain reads KAGVTQTPRYLIKTRGQQVTLSCSPISGHRSVSWYQQTPGQGLQFLFEYFSETQRNKGNFPGRFSGRQFSNSRSEMNVSTLELGDSALYLCASSPPGGGSYEQYFGPGTRLTVT.